These 8 T cell receptor beta chains originate from one sample sequenced in a study of preoperative IRX-2 immunotherapy in early breast cancer. Clones were read by immunoSEQ multiplex PCR, and TCRdb kept only the in-frame ones, dropping some. The sample lists roughly 23,000 clones; approximately 92% were seen once. Treatment reported: preoperative locoregional IRX-2 cytokine immunotherapy. This material consisted of tumor tissue, taken after IRX-2 immunotherapy. The receptors come from a human donor with breast cancer.

The rearrangement joins TRBV16 to TRBJ1-1; no reliable D call. The CDR3 sequence is 16 residues long. Looked up from germline, CDR1 is KGHSY and CDR2 is FQNENV. V lost 3 bases and J 2 bases, leaving 16 bases between the germline ends. The CDR3 is CASSHGSGRPNTEAFF. The CDR3 bases are TGTGCCAGCAGCCACGGATCTGGCAGGCCTAACACTGAAGCTTTCTTT.

The gene calls are TRBV10-3 and TRBJ1-5; D may be TRBD1 (6 bases). The V gene's germline CDR1 is ENHRY and CDR2 SYGVKD. The length of the CDR3 is 16 residues. V gave up 10 bases and J gave up 4 bases, with 23 bases separating them. In nucleotides, the CDR3 is TGTGCCACCGGGGACATGCTCCCAAACTCGAATCAGCCCCAGCATTTT. Translation: CATGDMLPNSNQPQHF.

The chain carries TRBV6-5 and TRBJ1-6; no clear D gene. CDR1 and CDR2 (germline): MNHEY, SVGAGI. CDR3 length: 12 residues. V lost 4 bases and J 10 bases, leaving 8 bases between the germline ends. DNA for the CDR3: TGTGCCAGCAGTTCGACCCCATCACCCCTCCACTTT. It specifies CASSSTPSPLHF.

The chain combines TRBV29-1 with TRBJ1-1; D is perhaps TRBD1 (5 bases). The CDR3 has 13 amino acids. From germline, CDR1 is SQVTM and CDR2 ANQGSEA. Between the trimmed V and J ends, which lost 8 bases and 3 bases, there was a span of 16 bases. This chain's CDR3 is CSWRGGHDTEAFF. The CDR3 coding sequence is TGCAGCTGGAGAGGAGGACACGACACTGAAGCTTTCTTT.

The chain combines TRBV19 with TRBJ2-6, with a possible D match to TRBD1 (6 bases). The CDR3 is made up of 15 amino acids. Trimming shortened V by 10 bases and J by 0 bases, and 13 bases separated the two germline ends. Germline CDR1 LNHDA, CDR2 SQIVND (reference sequence). CDR3 in DNA: TGTGCCACTCAAGGGGGAAGCTCTGGGGCCAACGTCCTGACTTTC. The encoded protein is CATQGGSSGANVLTF. Looking up the rest from reference TRBV19 and TRBJ2-6 gives the full variable domain: DGGITQSPKYLFRKEGQNVTLSCEQNLNHDAMYWYRQDPGQGLRLIYYSQIVNDFQKGDIAEGYSVSREKKESFPLTVTSAQKNPTAFYLCATQGGSSGANVLTFGAGSRLTVL.

The chain links TRBV19 to TRBJ1-1, with TRBD1 as a possible D gene (5 bases). Germline V lookup: CDR1 LNHDA, CDR2 SQIVND (reference sequence). The CDR3 is 17 amino acids. Trimming took off 2 bases at V and 2 bases at J, with 18 bases between the two ends. CDR3 protein: CASSIPTMMGGNTEAFF. The CDR3 DNA reads TGTGCCAGTAGTATACCTACGATGATGGGGGGTAACACTGAAGCTTTCTTT.

The sample holds one count of this clone. The chain combines TRBV6-6 with TRBJ1-5; no reliable D call. Germline V gene lookup returns CDR1 MNHNY and CDR2 SVGAGI (reference sequence). The length of the CDR3 is 14 residues. V lost 4 bases and J 7 bases, leaving 14 bases between the germline ends. The CDR3 coding sequence is TGTGCCAGCAGTTGGAGGTCAGAACGCCAGCCCCAGCATTTT. It codes for CASSWRSERQPQHF.

This chain joins TRBV13 and TRBJ2-7; D gene uncertain. Germline loops: CDR1 PRHDT, CDR2 FYEKMQ (reference sequence). The ends were cut back, 0 bases at V and 2 bases at J, with 11 bases in the middle. CDR3 length: 15 residues. The CDR3 DNA follows: TGTGCCAGCAGCTTAGGCCGGACGGGCGCCTACGAGCAGTACTTC. Protein: CASSLGRTGAYEQYF.